This T cell receptor beta chain emerged from a study of cytomegalovirus exposure and HLA in healthy donors. Study-wide context: In an earlier analysis, around 120 million unique TCR beta sequences were found from 150 million to 200 million T cells.

About this clone itself: What it recognizes is unknown.

The CDR3 length is 15 residues. Per the germline V gene, CDR1 is MNHEY and CDR2 is SVGAGI. Trimming took off 2 bases at V and 8 bases at J, with 15 bases between the two ends. Findings of the study overall: Researchers reported that three CMV-associated chains were confirmed in vitro as CMV antigen-specific. Previous analysis showed most TCR beta V segments were productive about 87% or about 30% of the time.

The PCR was carried out with 60 Vbeta primers and 13 Jbeta primers. Libraries were prepared by immunoSEQ multiplex PCR; TCRdb keeps only in-frame clonotypes and omits some of them. Here the sample spans 100,000 or so clones, around 74% being singletons. The sample consisted of PBMCs. The sequence came from a man in his forties or fifties in good health and CMV-seronegative. The rearrangement links TRBV6-5 to TRBJ1-4; D perhaps matches TRBD1 (5 bases). The CDR3 nucleotides are TGTGCCAGCAGTTACGATCGGGGGGGTAGGGAAAAACTGTTTTTT. Residues: CASSYDRGGREKLFF.